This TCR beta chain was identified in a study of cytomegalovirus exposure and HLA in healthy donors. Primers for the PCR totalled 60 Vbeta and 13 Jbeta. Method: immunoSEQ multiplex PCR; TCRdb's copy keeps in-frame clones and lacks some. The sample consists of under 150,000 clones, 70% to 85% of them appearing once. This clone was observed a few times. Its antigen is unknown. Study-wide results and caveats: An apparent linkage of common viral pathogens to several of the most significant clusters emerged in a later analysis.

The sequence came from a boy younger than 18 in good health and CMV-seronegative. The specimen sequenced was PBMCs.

The CDR3 protein is CASSALPLGRDTEAFF. The CDR3 nucleotides are TGTGCCAGCAGTGCCCTACCACTGGGGCGAGACACTGAAGCTTTCTTT. This chain links TRBV25-1 with TRBJ1-1, with a weak D call TRBD1 (5 bases). Trimming removed 4 bases from V and 3 bases from J, with 18 bases in between. This CDR3 is 16 amino acids long. Germline CDR1 and CDR2: MGHDK and SYGVNS.